These 15 T cell receptor beta chains came from one sample sequenced in a study of human thymus T cells. Assay used: immunoSEQ multiplex PCR; TCRdb lists only in-frame clones, some missing. The sample consists of 46,000 or so clones, 85% to 95% of them appearing once. The specimen sequenced was blood. These TCRs come from a girl less than two years old with a congenital heart defect but otherwise immunologically healthy.

This clone was picked up one time. This rearrangement joins TRBV15 to TRBJ2-7, with unresolved D. CDR3 length: 16 residues. Germline CDR1 reads LNHNV; CDR2 reads YYDKDF (reference sequence). The V end lost 1 base, the J end lost 5 bases, and 18 bases lay between the germline ends. The DNA for the CDR3 is TGTGCCACCAGCAGAGGGTCTAGGGCCACGGGCAACGAGCAGTACTTC. Protein sequence: CATSRGSRATGNEQYF. Full variable domain (outside the CDR3, taken from reference TRBV15 and TRBJ2-7): DAMVIQNPRYQVTQFGKPVTLSCSQTLNHNVMYWYQQKSSQAPKLLFHYYDKDFNNEADTPDNFQSRRPNTSFCFLDIRSPGLGDTAMYLCATSRGSRATGNEQYFGPGTRLTVT.

This rearrangement joins TRBV10-3 to TRBJ2-1; maybe TRBD2 (6 bases). Germline V gene data show CDR1 as ENHRY and CDR2 as SYGVKD. The ends were cut back, 4 bases at V and 6 bases at J, with 13 bases in the middle. The CDR3 length is 14 residues. The CDR3 sequence is CAISGRDSFNEQFF. CDR3 sequence (DNA): TGTGCCATCAGTGGCCGGGACTCTTTCAATGAGCAGTTCTTC.

The chain links TRBV5-4 to TRBJ2-3, with D unclear. V was clipped by 0 bases and J by 0 bases, with 11 bases between them. The CDR3 runs 16 residues. The germline V gene encodes CDR1 SGHNT and CDR2 YYREEE (reference sequence). The CDR3: CASSLVPTPSTDTQYF. DNA of the CDR3: TGTGCCAGCAGCTTGGTCCCAACCCCTAGCACAGATACGCAGTATTTT.

The chain uses TRBV4-1 and TRBJ1-5, with TRBD1 as a possible D gene (5 bases). CDR1 MGHRA and CDR2 YSYEKL come from the germline V gene. The CDR3 has 15 amino acids. Trimming left V 1 base short and J 7 bases short, with 14 bases between. CDR3 coding DNA: TGCGCCAGCAGCCAAGGCCCGATGGGGGGGCAGCCCCAGCATTTT. Amino acid sequence: CASSQGPMGGQPQHF.

The rearrangement uses TRBV9 and TRBJ2-2, with no clear D. Germline assignment: CDR1 SGDLS and CDR2 YYNGEE. The V end lost 0 bases, the J end lost 6 bases, and 3 bases lay between the germline ends. This CDR3 contains 12 residues. The CDR3 DNA reads TGTGCCAGCAGCGTAGTAGCCGGGGAGCTGTTTTTT. Residues: CASSVVAGELFF.

The chain combines TRBV12-2 with TRBJ2-6; the table's D call, TRBD2, was not checked against the DNA. TRBV12-2 is noted as a pseudogene. This CDR3 contains 16 residues. CDR3 nucleotides: TGTGCAAGTCGCCTCTCCGGGGACTCTGGGGCCAACGTCCTGACTTTC. It codes for CASRLSGDSGANVLTF.

The chain employs TRBV4-2 and TRBJ1-2, with 7 bases lining up with TRBD1. In germline, CDR1 is LGHNA, CDR2 YNFKEQ. The CDR3 spans 17 residues. Unmatched junction bases numbered 11, after V lost 0 bases and J lost 4 bases. The CDR3 DNA sequence: TGTGCCAGCAGCCAAGATTACTCCCCGGGACAGCTCTATGGCTACACCTTC. Amino acids: CASSQDYSPGQLYGYTF.

The rearrangement joins TRBV2 to TRBJ1-2; the D gene is possibly TRBD1 (5 bases). The germline CDR1 and CDR2 sequences are SNHLY and FYNNEI. Deletions cut 5 bases from V and 3 bases from J, with 13 bases between. The CDR3 extends over 14 amino acids. CDR3 region: CASSLTGAHYGYTF. CDR3 sequence (DNA): TGTGCCAGCAGTTTAACAGGCGCCCACTATGGCTACACCTTC.

The V and J genes are TRBV7-9 and TRBJ2-1, with TRBD2 matching over 8 bases. Germline CDR1 is SEHNR and CDR2 is FQNEAQ (reference sequence). CDR3 size: 17 residues. With V trimmed by 7 bases and J by 9 bases, 20 bases remained unmatched. The CDR3: CASTPYGGGRSRVEQFF. In nucleotides, the CDR3 is TGTGCCAGCACCCCCTACGGTGGCGGGAGGAGTAGGGTTGAGCAGTTCTTC. Combining the CDR3 with reference TRBV7-9 and TRBJ2-1 gives the whole variable domain DTGVSQNPRHKITKRGQNVTFRCDPISEHNRLYWYRQTLGQGPEFLTYFQNEAQLEKSRLLSDRFSAERPKGSFSTLEIQRTEQGDSAMYLCASTPYGGGRSRVEQFFGPGTRLTVL.

The V and J genes are TRBV7-2 and TRBJ2-7; the D is unclear. The V gene's germline CDR1 is SGHTA and CDR2 FQGNSA. Trimming took off 5 bases at V and 3 bases at J, with 5 bases between the two ends. The CDR3 has 11 residues. The CDR3 loop reads CASSQDYEQYF. The CDR3 nucleotides read TGTGCCAGCAGCCAGGACTACGAGCAGTACTTC. Using reference TRBV7-2 and TRBJ2-7 for the parts outside the CDR3, the full variable domain is GAGVSQSPSNKVTEKGKDVELRCDPISGHTALYWYRQSLGQGLEFLIYFQGNSAPDKSGLPSDRFSAERTGGSVSTLTIQRTQQEDSAVYLCASSQDYEQYFGPGTRLTVT.

The chain joins TRBV5-1 to TRBJ2-1; 10 nucleotides agree with TRBD1. CDR1 and CDR2 (germline): SGHRS, YFSETQ. The CDR3 is 15 residues long. V lost 4 bases to trimming and J lost 6 bases; unmatched junction nucleotides: 7. In DNA, the CDR3 is TGCGCCAGCAGCCTTCCGGGACAGGGGACCAATGAGCAGTTCTTC. Translation: CASSLPGQGTNEQFF.

The gene calls are TRBV4-1 and TRBJ2-7; no firm D call. This CDR3 comprises 13 residues. The ends were cut back, 1 base at V and 11 bases at J, with 15 bases in the middle. Per germline, CDR1 MGHRA and CDR2 YSYEKL. CDR3 DNA: TGCGCCAGCAGCCAAGTCTTCAGACCGAAGAAGTACTTC. Translating it yields CASSQVFRPKKYF.

The sample holds one count of this clone. The V gene is TRBV5-1, the J gene TRBJ2-7, with D possibly TRBD2 on 6 matching bases. The CDR3 runs to 14 residues. V was shortened by 4 bases and J by 1 base, with 12 bases between the two germline ends. Germline CDR1 reads SGHRS; CDR2 reads YFSETQ. The CDR3 protein is CASSRRDSSYEQYF. DNA for the CDR3: TGCGCCAGCAGCAGGAGGGACTCATCCTACGAGCAGTACTTC. The variable domain in full, with the rest retrieved from reference TRBV5-1 and TRBJ2-7, is KAGVTQTPRYLIKTRGQQVTLSCSPISGHRSVSWYQQTPGQGLQFLFEYFSETQRNKGNFPGRFSGRQFSNSRSEMNVSTLELGDSALYLCASSRRDSSYEQYFGPGTRLTVT.

The rearrangement joins TRBV9 to TRBJ1-1, with no clear D. CDR1 and CDR2 (germline): SGDLS, YYNGEE. There are 14 residues in the CDR3. The V end lost 7 bases, the J end lost 1 base, and 14 bases lay between the germline ends. The CDR3 here is CASSSLIQNTEAFF. CDR3 nucleotide sequence: TGTGCCAGCTCCTCTTTGATTCAGAACACTGAAGCTTTCTTT.

CDR3 nucleotide sequence: TGTGCCAGCAGCCTGGTCGGGTTACAGAATGAGCAGTTCTTC. It translates to CASSLVGLQNEQFF. The V and J genes are TRBV4-2 and TRBJ2-1, with no clear D. The CDR3 is 14 residues long. Germline CDR1 is LGHNA and CDR2 is YNFKEQ. The ends were cut back, 4 bases at V and 7 bases at J, with 14 bases in the middle.